Listed below are T cell receptor beta chains from one sample, sequenced in a study of T cells in Graves' hyperthyroidism and ophthalmopathy. TCRdb processed the multiplex PCR reads anew with MiXCR; each CDR3 protein has one entry. The sample lists around 260,000 distinct CDR3 sequences, less than 30% occurring once. Sequencing used blood. The receptors here all came from a man aged 40-55 years with Graves' hyperthyroidism that later progressed to Graves' ophthalmopathy. CDR3s include the opening cysteine and the closing phenylalanine or tryptophan. The order of the fields is D gene, V gene, J gene, clone size, CDR3 protein, CDR3 DNA. A D gene is named only where the DNA matches it firmly. For some rows the clone size is stated as once, few or many, or as a class when expanded; others skip it.

>TRBD1|TRBV12-3/TRBV12-4|TRBJ1-2|many
CASTLRRQGGYGYTF
TGTGCCAGCACCCTAAGAAGACAGGGCGGCTATGGCTACACCTTC
>TRBD1|TRBV28|TRBJ1-1|NA
CASSWDRGLNTEAFF
TGTGCCAGCAGTTGGGACAGGGGTCTGAACACTGAAGCTTTCTTT
>NA|TRBV29-1|TRBJ1-2|many
CSVEVHRYGYTF
TGCAGCGTTGAAGTACACAGATATGGCTACACCTTC
>NA|TRBV13|TRBJ2-5|many
CASSLTSERHF
TGTGCCAGCAGCTTAACTAGTGAGAGGCACTTC
>NA|TRBV24-1|TRBJ2-2|many
CATSDPTEPGELFF
TGTGCCACCAGTGACCCTACAGAGCCCGGGGAGCTGTTTTTT
>NA|TRBV20-1|TRBJ2-7|NA
CSASPDNNSYEQYF
TGCAGTGCTAGTCCGGACAACAACTCCTACGAGCAGTACTTC
>NA|TRBV20-1|TRBJ1-2|many
CSARARGQGYTF
TGCAGTGCTAGAGCCCGGGGACAAGGCTACACCTTC
>NA|TRBV12-3/TRBV12-4|TRBJ2-7|NA
CASSFTATYEQYF
TGTGCCAGCAGTTTTACAGCTACCTACGAGCAGTACTTC
>NA|TRBV24-1|TRBJ1-5|many
CATQPGGNQPQHF
TGTGCCACCCAGCCCGGGGGAAATCAGCCCCAGCATTTT
>NA|TRBV3-1|TRBJ2-2|many
CASSPVRPGELFF
TGTGCCAGCAGCCCCGTCAGGCCCGGGGAGCTGTTTTTT
>TRBD2|TRBV20-1|TRBJ2-5|many
CSARTAGGRDETQYF
TGCAGTGCTAGGACGGCGGGAGGGAGGGATGAGACCCAGTACTTC
>TRBD1|TRBV6-2/TRBV6-3|TRBJ2-5|once
CASRDPGQGRQETQYF
TGTGCCAGCAGGGACCCTGGACAGGGGCGTCAAGAGACCCAGTACTTC
>NA|TRBV30|TRBJ1-6|few
CAWMARTEYNSPLHF
TGTGCCTGGATGGCCCGGACAGAGTATAATTCACCCCTCCACTTT
>NA|TRBV24-1|TRBJ2-2|many
CATSFDSGELFF
TGTGCCACCAGTTTTGATTCCGGGGAGCTGTTTTTT
>NA|TRBV27|TRBJ1-2|NA
CASSPRAPRKGYTF
TGTGCCAGCAGTCCTCGGGCCCCCCGAAAAGGCTACACCTTC
>TRBD1|TRBV20-1|TRBJ2-7|many
CSAKGGTGLAEQYF
TGCAGTGCCAAAGGCGGGACAGGGCTGGCCGAGCAGTACTTC
>NA|TRBV29-1|TRBJ1-3|many
CSVVDGPSGNTIYF
TGCAGCGTTGTGGATGGGCCCTCTGGAAACACCATATATTTT
>NA|TRBV12-3/TRBV12-4|TRBJ1-5|many
CASSKGSHQPQHF
TGTGCCAGCAGTAAAGGGTCCCATCAGCCCCAGCATTTT
>NA|TRBV12-3/TRBV12-4|TRBJ1-5|many
CASSYAGNQPQHF
TGTGCCAGCAGTTATGCAGGCAATCAGCCCCAGCATTTT
>TRBD1|TRBV12-3/TRBV12-4|TRBJ1-3|NA
CASSTGTGGNTIYF
TGTGCCAGCAGTACCGGGACAGGGGGAAACACCATATATTTT
>NA|TRBV6-5|TRBJ2-7|many
CASSYPPEDGPSYEQYF
TGTGCCAGCAGTTACCCACCGGAGGACGGCCCCTCCTACGAGCAGTACTTC
>NA|TRBV18|TRBJ2-7|many
CASSLAPPPSYEQYF
TGTGCCAGCTCACTAGCGCCGCCGCCATCCTACGAGCAGTACTTC
>NA|TRBV6-2/TRBV6-3|TRBJ2-7|many
CASSSTGHYEQYF
TGTGCCAGCAGTTCTACGGGGCACTACGAGCAGTACTTC
>NA|TRBV6-2/TRBV6-3|TRBJ2-7|NA
CASSYTDGTYEQYF
TGTGCCAGCAGTTACACTGACGGAACCTACGAGCAGTACTTC
>NA|TRBV6-1|TRBJ2-5|NA
CASEAGSETQYF
TGTGCCAGCGAGGCAGGTAGTGAGACCCAGTACTTC
>TRBD1|TRBV20-1|TRBJ1-5|many
CSARDQGGQPQHF
TGCAGTGCTAGAGATCAGGGGGGACAGCCCCAGCATTTT
>NA|TRBV5-1|TRBJ2-6|many
CASRAQVAGANVLTF
TGCGCCAGCAGGGCACAGGTAGCTGGGGCCAACGTCCTGACTTTC
>TRBD1|TRBV28|TRBJ1-2|NA
CASSGTGVGYGYTF
TGTGCCAGCAGTGGGACAGGGGTGGGCTATGGCTACACCTTC
>NA|TRBV5-1|TRBJ2-5|few
CASSLDSASAETQYF
TGCGCCAGCAGCTTGGATTCCGCATCGGCAGAGACCCAGTACTTC
>NA|TRBV27|TRBJ1-6|many
CASSLIGWDSPLHF
TGTGCCAGCAGTTTAATAGGGTGGGATTCACCCCTCCACTTT
>NA|TRBV30|TRBJ2-5|NA
CAWSVGGAGETQYF
TGTGCCTGGAGTGTAGGGGGGGCCGGGGAGACCCAGTACTTC